There are many counts of the clone carrying this T cell receptor (beta chain). Its specificity is unknown. This sample is drawn from a study of neurological immune-mediated disorders. Study results and limitations: HTLV-1-associated myelopathy displayed the greatest TCR clonal expansion, and multiple sclerosis exhibited the smallest, lower than that of healthy controls. None of the CDR3 amino acid sequences of expanded clones recurred across subjects, suggesting private repertoires in all groups. Among 34 multiple sclerosis patients, phylogenetic grouping put the repertoires of 18 into a single related-CDR3 cluster, a possible signature.

With 10-nucleotide random UMIs, 5'RACE was used to make the cDNA. TCRdb ran MiXCR on the 5' RACE reads and lists one entry per CDR3 protein. The sample shows nearly 60,000 distinct CDR3 sequences, 3% to 4% of them seen only once. The germline V gene encodes CDR1 LNHNV and CDR2 YYDKDF (reference sequence). Trimming took 9 bases from V and 1 from J; bases not matched to a gene: 9. This CDR3 region has 14 residues. Material: PBMCs. This clonotype was sampled from an older woman with multiple sclerosis. The chain is built from TRBV15 and TRBJ2-7; 7 positions agree with TRBD1. The CDR3 nucleotides are TGTGCCACGGGAAAGGACAGGATGTCCTACGAGCAGTACTTC. Its translation: CATGKDRMSYEQYF.